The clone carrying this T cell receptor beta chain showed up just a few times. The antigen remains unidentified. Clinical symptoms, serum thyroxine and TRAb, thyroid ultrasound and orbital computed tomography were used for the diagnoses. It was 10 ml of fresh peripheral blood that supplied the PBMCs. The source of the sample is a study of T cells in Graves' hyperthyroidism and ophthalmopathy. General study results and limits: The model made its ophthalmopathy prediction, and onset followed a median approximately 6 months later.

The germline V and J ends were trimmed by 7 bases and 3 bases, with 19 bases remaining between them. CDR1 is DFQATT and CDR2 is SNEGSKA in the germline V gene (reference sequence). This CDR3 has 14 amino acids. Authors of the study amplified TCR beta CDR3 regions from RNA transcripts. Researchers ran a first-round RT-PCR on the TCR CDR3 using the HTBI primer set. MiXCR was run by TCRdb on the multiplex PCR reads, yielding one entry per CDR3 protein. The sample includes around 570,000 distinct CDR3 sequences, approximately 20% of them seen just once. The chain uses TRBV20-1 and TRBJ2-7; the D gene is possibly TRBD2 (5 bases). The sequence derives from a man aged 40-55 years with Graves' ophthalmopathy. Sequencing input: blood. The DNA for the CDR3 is TGCAGTGTCCGACCCCGAGGGCCTTTCTACGAGCAGTACTTC. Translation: CSVRPRGPFYEQYF.